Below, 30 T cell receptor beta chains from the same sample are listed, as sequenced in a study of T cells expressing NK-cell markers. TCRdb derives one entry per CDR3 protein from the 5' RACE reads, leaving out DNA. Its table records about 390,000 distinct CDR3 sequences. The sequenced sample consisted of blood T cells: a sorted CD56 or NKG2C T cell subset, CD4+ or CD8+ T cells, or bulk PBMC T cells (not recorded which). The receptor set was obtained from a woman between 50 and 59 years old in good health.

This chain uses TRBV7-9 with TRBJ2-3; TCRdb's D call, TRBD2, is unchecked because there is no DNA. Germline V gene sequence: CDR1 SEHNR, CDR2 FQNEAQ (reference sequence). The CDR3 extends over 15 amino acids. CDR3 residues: CASSYGTSGTDTQYF.

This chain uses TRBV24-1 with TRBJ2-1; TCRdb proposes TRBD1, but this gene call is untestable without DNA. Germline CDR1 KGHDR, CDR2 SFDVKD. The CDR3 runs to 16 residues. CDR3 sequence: CATSGLSGGGYNEQFF.

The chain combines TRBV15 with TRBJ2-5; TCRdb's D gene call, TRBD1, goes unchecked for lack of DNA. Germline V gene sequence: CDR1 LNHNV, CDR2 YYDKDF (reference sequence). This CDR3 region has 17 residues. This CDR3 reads CATSEGTNRGGEETQYF.

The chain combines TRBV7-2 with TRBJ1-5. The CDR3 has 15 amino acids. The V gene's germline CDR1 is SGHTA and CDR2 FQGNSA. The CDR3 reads CASSFQAGGNQPQHF.

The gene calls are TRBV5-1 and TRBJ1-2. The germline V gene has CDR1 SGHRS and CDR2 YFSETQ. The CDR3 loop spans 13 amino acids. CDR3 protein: CASSFLGSYGYTF.

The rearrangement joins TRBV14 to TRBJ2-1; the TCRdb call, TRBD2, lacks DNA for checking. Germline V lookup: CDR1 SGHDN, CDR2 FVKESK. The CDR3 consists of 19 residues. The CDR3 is CASSRTSGRPGGSYNEQFF.

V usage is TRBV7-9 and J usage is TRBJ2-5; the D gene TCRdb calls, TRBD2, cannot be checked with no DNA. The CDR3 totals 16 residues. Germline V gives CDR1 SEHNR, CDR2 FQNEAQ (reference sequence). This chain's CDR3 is CASSLMAGGRQETQYF.

This CDR3 reads CAWNSGRVEFF. The chain uses TRBV30 and TRBJ2-1; there is no DNA to check the TCRdb D call of TRBD2. This CDR3 region has 11 residues. Germline lookup yields CDR1 GTSNPN and CDR2 SVGIG (reference sequence).

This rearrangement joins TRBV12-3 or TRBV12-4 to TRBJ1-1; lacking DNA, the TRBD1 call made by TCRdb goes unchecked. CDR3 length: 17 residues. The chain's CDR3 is CASSFTGTGNRNTEAFF.

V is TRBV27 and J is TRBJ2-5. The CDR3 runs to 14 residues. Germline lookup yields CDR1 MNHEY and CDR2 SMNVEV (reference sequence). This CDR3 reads CASSFFGGEETQYF.

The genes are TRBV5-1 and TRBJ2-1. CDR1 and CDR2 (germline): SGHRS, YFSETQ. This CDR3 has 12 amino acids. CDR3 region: CASSFVGVEQFF.

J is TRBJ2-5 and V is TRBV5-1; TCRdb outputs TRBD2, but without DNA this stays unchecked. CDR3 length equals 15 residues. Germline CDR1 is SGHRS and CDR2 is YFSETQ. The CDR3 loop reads CASSLRLAFQETQYF.

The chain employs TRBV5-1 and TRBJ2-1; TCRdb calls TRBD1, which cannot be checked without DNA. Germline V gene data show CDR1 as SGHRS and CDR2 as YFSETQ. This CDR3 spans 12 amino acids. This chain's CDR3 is CASSPGTEKQFF.

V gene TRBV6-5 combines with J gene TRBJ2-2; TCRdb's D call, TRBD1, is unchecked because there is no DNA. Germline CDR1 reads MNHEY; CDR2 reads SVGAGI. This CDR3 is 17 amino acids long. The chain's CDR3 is CASSYLLAGQGTGELFF.

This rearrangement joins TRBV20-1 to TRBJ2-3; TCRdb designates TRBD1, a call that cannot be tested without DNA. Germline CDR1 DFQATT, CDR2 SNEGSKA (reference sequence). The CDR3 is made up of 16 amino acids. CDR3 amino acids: CSARLFGRGRTDTQYF.

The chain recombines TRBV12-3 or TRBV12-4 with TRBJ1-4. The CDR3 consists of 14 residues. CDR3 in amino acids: CASSLGGIGEKLFF.

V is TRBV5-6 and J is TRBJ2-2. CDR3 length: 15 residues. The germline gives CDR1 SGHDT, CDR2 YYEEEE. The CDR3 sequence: CASSLVQIATGELFF.

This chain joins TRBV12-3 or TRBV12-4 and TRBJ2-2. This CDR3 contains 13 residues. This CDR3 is CASNSGGQFELFF.

The CDR3 reads CASSMWDEQFF. This chain uses TRBV2 with TRBJ2-1; TCRdb proposes TRBD1, but this gene call is untestable without DNA. The germline gives CDR1 SNHLY, CDR2 FYNNEI. The CDR3 contains 11 residues. Filled out from reference TRBV2 and TRBJ2-1, the complete variable domain reads EPEVTQTPSHQVTQMGQEVILRCVPISNHLYFYWYRQILGQKVEFLVSFYNNEISEKSEIFDDQFSVERPDGSNFTLKIRSTKLEDSAMYFCASSMWDEQFFGPGTRLTVL.

The CDR3: CASSRREGRSHEQFF. The chain employs TRBV6-2 or TRBV6-3 and TRBJ2-1; there is no DNA to check the TCRdb D call of TRBD2. CDR3 length: 15 amino acids. Germline CDR1 and CDR2: MNHEY and SVGEGT.

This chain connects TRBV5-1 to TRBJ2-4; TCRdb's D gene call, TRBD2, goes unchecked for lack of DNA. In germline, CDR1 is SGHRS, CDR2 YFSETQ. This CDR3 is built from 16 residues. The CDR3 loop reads CASSLEPMEGKNIQYF. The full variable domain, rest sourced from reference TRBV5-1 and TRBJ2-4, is KAGVTQTPRYLIKTRGQQVTLSCSPISGHRSVSWYQQTPGQGLQFLFEYFSETQRNKGNFPGRFSGRQFSNSRSEMNVSTLELGDSALYLCASSLEPMEGKNIQYFGAGTRLSVL.

The CDR3: CASSRASGANVLTF. J is TRBJ2-6 and V is TRBV5-6. Germline-derived CDR1 and CDR2 are SGHDT and YYEEEE. The CDR3 is 14 amino acids. The entire variable domain, with the rest obtained from reference TRBV5-6 and TRBJ2-6, is as follows: DAGVTQSPTHLIKTRGQQVTLRCSPKSGHDTVSWYQQALGQGPQFIFQYYEEEERQRGNFPDRFSGHQFPNYSSELNVNALLLGDSALYLCASSRASGANVLTFGAGSRLTVL.

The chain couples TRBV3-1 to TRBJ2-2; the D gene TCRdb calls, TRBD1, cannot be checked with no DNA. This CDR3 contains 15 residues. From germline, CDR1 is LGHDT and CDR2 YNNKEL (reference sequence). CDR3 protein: CASSTAGLNTGELFF.

CDR3 sequence: CASSGDRRDTQYF. The chain carries TRBV10-1 and TRBJ2-3; TCRdb calls TRBD1, which cannot be checked without DNA. Germline V gives CDR1 WNHNN, CDR2 SYGVQD (reference sequence). This CDR3 is built from 13 residues.

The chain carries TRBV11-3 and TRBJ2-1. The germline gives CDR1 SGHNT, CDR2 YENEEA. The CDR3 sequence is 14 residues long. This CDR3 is CASSGWVEGNEQFF.

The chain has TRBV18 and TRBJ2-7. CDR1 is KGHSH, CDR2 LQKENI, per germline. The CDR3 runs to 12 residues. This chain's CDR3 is CASSDSSYEQYF.

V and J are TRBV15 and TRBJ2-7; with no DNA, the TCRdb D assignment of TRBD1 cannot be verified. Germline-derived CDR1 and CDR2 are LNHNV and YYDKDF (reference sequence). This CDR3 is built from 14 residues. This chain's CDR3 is CATSRTTDSYEQYF.

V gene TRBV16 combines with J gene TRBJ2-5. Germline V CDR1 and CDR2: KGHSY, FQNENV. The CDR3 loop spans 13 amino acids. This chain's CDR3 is CASSQLLAETQYF.

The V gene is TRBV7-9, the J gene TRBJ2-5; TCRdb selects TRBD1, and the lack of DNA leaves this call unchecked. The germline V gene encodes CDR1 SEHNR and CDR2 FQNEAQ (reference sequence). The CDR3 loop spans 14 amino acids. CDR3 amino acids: CASSALGRGETQYF.

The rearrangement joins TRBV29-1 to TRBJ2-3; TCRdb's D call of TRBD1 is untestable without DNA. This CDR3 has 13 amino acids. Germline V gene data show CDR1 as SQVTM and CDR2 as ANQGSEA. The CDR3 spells CSVDREFTDTQYF.